Shown below are 6 T cell receptor beta chains from a single sample sequenced in a study of blood T cell repertoires in COVID-19. Repertoires were generated with immunoSEQ multiplex PCR, while TCRdb's copy carries only in-frame clones and drops some. This sample yields 3,500 to 4,000 clones, of which more than 70% are seen a single time; 5% to 6.5% belongs to the top ten. The sample taken for sequencing was peripheral blood. Receptors originate from a woman in her 70s with active COVID-19.

The V gene is TRBV27, the J gene TRBJ1-2, with 7 bases aligning to TRBD1. CDR3 length equals 15 residues. Germline values: CDR1 MNHEY, CDR2 SMNVEV (reference sequence). V was clipped by 5 bases and J by 2 bases; unmatched bases: 8. Here the CDR3 DNA reads TGTGCCAGCAGTCGCACCTCGGGACAGAACTATGGCTACACCTTC. Protein: CASSRTSGQNYGYTF.

This clone came up once. The chain couples TRBV4-1 to TRBJ1-4, with D unresolved. Germline V gene lookup returns CDR1 MGHRA and CDR2 YSYEKL. CDR3 length: 14 residues. V was trimmed by 4 bases and J by 4 bases, leaving 10 bases between them. This chain's CDR3 is CASSRPGFNEKLFF. The CDR3 nucleotides read TGCGCCAGCAGCCGCCCGGGATTTAATGAAAAACTGTTTTTT.

This chain connects TRBV6-5 to TRBJ1-2, with 7 bases lining up with TRBD1. CDR1 and CDR2 (germline): MNHEY, SVGAGI. CDR3 size: 15 residues. Trimming removed 4 bases from V and 4 bases from J; junction bases left unmatched: 9. The CDR3 DNA reads as TGTGCCAGCAGTTCCCTCGGCCGACAGGGCTATGGCTACACCTTC. Protein product: CASSSLGRQGYGYTF.

This chain links TRBV5-4 with TRBJ1-2; 9 bases match TRBD1. The V gene's germline CDR1 is SGHNT and CDR2 YYREEE (reference sequence). Trimming took 0 bases from V and 7 from J; bases not matched to a gene: 7. The CDR3 extends over 15 amino acids. The CDR3 is CASSLAGTGFGGYTF. Written as DNA, the CDR3 is TGTGCCAGCAGCTTGGCCGGGACAGGGTTTGGTGGCTACACCTTC. The whole variable domain, filled in from reference TRBV5-4 and TRBJ1-2, reads ETGVTQSPTHLIKTRGQQVTLRCSSQSGHNTVSWYQQALGQGPQFIFQYYREEENGRGNFPPRFSGLQFPNYSSELNVNALELDDSALYLCASSLAGTGFGGYTFGSGTRLTVV.

The table lists this clone with a count of one. The rearrangement joins TRBV9 to TRBJ2-3, with D uncertain. Per the germline V gene, CDR1 is SGDLS and CDR2 is YYNGEE. The CDR3 length is 15 residues. Trimming pared 0 bases from V and 1 base from J, leaving 9 bases between. DNA of the CDR3: TGTGCCAGCAGCGTAGATTTCTCCCGCACAGATACGCAGTATTTT. It translates to CASSVDFSRTDTQYF.

The rearrangement uses TRBV7-2 and TRBJ2-7; TRBD2 might be the D (7 bases). Trimming cost V 6 bases and J 5 bases, with 14 bases left between them. CDR1 and CDR2 (germline): SGHTA, FQGNSA. CDR3 length: 13 residues. CDR3 protein: CASRPTGGHEQYF. CDR3 sequence (DNA): TGTGCCAGCAGACCGACGGGGGGCCACGAGCAGTACTTC.